This T cell receptor beta chain was documented in a study of regulatory T cells in long-lasting Graves disease. Study-level points and caveats: Patients with persistent disease shared over 2,500 public clonotypes, outpacing the approximately 920 shared by new patients.

For TCR beta, libraries came from iRepertoire HTBI primers and Arm-PCR of CDR3 regions. MiXCR, run by TCRdb on the multiplex PCR reads, gives a single entry per CDR3 protein. The sample carries approximately 500,000 distinct CDR3 sequences, 20% to 25% recorded once. With respect to this clonotype: Its antigen is not known.

Time point here: persistent/refractory GD, antithyroid drugs over 5 years with positive TRAb. Making the TCR library involved RNA that had been extracted from PBMCs. This TCR was sampled from a female donor with Graves disease. The sample was peripheral blood mononuclear cells (PBMCs), taken when the disease was refractory, from a patient treated with antithyroid drugs.

CDR3 sequence: CSVGRDYQETQYF. DNA for the CDR3: TGCAGCGTTGGCCGGGACTATCAAGAGACCCAGTACTTC. This rearrangement joins TRBV29-1 to TRBJ2-5, with 7 bases lining up with TRBD2. Germline V lookup: CDR1 SQVTM, CDR2 ANQGSEA. Trimming at V came to 4 bases and at J to 2 bases, leaving 4 bases not matched to a gene. This CDR3 comprises 13 residues.